This is a list of T cell receptor beta chains from one sample in a study of neurological immune-mediated disorders. A single record per CDR3 protein comes from TCRdb applying MiXCR to the 5' RACE reads. The repertoire consists of fewer than 80,000 distinct CDR3 sequences, with under 5.5% occurring once and the leading ten covering around 3.5%. Sequencing was done on a sample of PBMCs. The receptors derive from a woman aged 45-65 years with multiple sclerosis. Each CDR3 is given with its conserved first and last residue.

V gene,J gene,CDR3 protein
TRBV15,TRBJ1-5,CATHAFGGTGGNQPQHF
TRBV7-2,TRBJ2-3,CASSRFSGGPTDTQYF
TRBV3-1,TRBJ2-3,CASSRAITDTQYF
TRBV20-1,TRBJ2-2,CSARDPGGGGTGELFF
TRBV2,TRBJ2-3,CASSRQFTDTQYF
TRBV7-2,TRBJ1-2,CASSSFRGGLDYGYTF
TRBV6-6,TRBJ2-3,CASSNQKGDTQYF
TRBV5-6,TRBJ1-2,CASSFGTGAGGYTF
TRBV4-1,TRBJ2-3,CASSTIRAGMTDTQYF
TRBV12-3/TRBV12-4,TRBJ2-4,CASSSGTSGAGNIQYF
TRBV10-3,TRBJ2-3,CASSGGGQDTQYF
TRBV7-2,TRBJ1-2,CASSFQGGDYGYTF
TRBV28,TRBJ2-5,CASRESGAQETQYF
TRBV7-3,TRBJ2-5,CASSPGGGVETQYF
TRBV6-4,TRBJ2-1,CASSEAVSSYNEQFF
TRBV6-4,TRBJ2-1,CASSASGGEDEQFF
TRBV5-6,TRBJ1-6,CASSSVGSGRPLNF
TRBV5-5,TRBJ1-2,CASSLPGESNYGYTF
TRBV29-1,TRBJ1-2,CSVEDRIAMNYGYTF